This TCR beta chain appears in the sequencing data of a study of T cell repertoires and HLA-DP antigens. The CDR3 has 13 residues. Per germline, CDR1 SGHDT and CDR2 YYEEEE. V was shortened by 4 bases and J by 4 bases, with 11 bases between the two germline ends. About this clone itself: Its specificity is unknown.

The protocol was immunoSEQ multiplex PCR, while the TCRdb copy is restricted to in-frame clones and leaves out a portion. Among 90,000 to 130,000 clones, 80% to 95% were seen once, and the ten largest hold under 0.35%. This TCR derives from a woman aged 18-29 years in good health and CMV-seronegative. Material: CD4+ T cells from PBMCs. The chain combines TRBV5-6 with TRBJ1-1; no firm D call. The CDR3 DNA reads as TGTGCCAGCAGCGGCCGCTGGATCACTGAAGCTTTCTTT. This translates into CASSGRWITEAFF.